This entry features one T cell receptor (beta chain) sequence. Drawing of blood for sampling happened at baseline, at cycle 4 day 1, and at cycle 7 day 1. Sequenced by immunoSEQ multiplex PCR; TCRdb stores in-frame clones only, minus some. The sample has around 64,000 clones; 87% are singletons. Germline lookup yields CDR1 SNHLY and CDR2 FYNNEI. This CDR3 has 13 amino acids. V lost 4 bases to trimming and J lost 2 bases, with 9 bases between them. The data stem from a study of OX40 agonist ivuxolimab in advanced cancers. Source: CD4+ or CD8+ T cells sorted from blood, taken in a trial of the OX40 agonist ivuxolimab. This sequence originates from an adult with an advanced solid tumor such as melanoma, head and neck, liver or kidney cancer. The rearrangement uses TRBV2 and TRBJ2-7; no reliable D call. The chain's CDR3 is CASSAERTYEQYF. In DNA form, the CDR3 reads TGTGCCAGCAGTGCTGAGCGAACCTACGAGCAGTACTTC.